Below are 32 T cell receptor beta chains sequenced from a single sample in a study of early stage breast cancer tumors. Only in-frame clones appear in the TCRdb table, and some are missing; sequencing was by immunoSEQ multiplex PCR. This sample has about 9,000 clones; roughly 70% occur once, and the top ten carry 7% to 9%. The specimen was breast tumor tissue. These receptor sequences come from a person aged 45 to 60 with breast cancer.

The chain uses TRBV9 and TRBJ1-5, with D maybe TRBD1 (6 bases). V gave up 6 bases and J gave up 1 base, with 14 bases separating them. The CDR3 totals 15 residues. Germline-derived CDR1 and CDR2 are SGDLS and YYNGEE. CDR3 coding DNA: TGTGCCAGCACCCCTGGGGGCGGGAGCAATCAGCCCCAGCATTTT. As protein: CASTPGGGSNQPQHF.

J is TRBJ2-5 and V is TRBV29-1, with 10 positions matching TRBD1. Germline assignment: CDR1 SQVTM and CDR2 ANQGSEA. The CDR3 covers 15 residues. The V segment lost 0 bases and the J segment 5 bases; nucleotides outside the gene matches: 6. The chain's CDR3 is CSVEEDRGRSETQYF. For the CDR3, the DNA is TGCAGCGTTGAAGAAGACAGGGGGCGATCCGAGACCCAGTACTTC.

This rearrangement joins TRBV5-4 to TRBJ1-4, with no clear D. The length of the CDR3 is 17 residues. Germline CDR1 and CDR2: SGHNT and YYREEE (reference sequence). Trimming left V 1 base short and J 0 bases short, with 13 bases between. The CDR3 sequence: CASSLSRGGPTNEKLFF. CDR3 in DNA: TGTGCCAGCAGCTTGAGCCGGGGAGGACCAACTAATGAAAAACTGTTTTTT.

This clone has only one observation. The chain employs TRBV11-2 and TRBJ2-7; 9 nucleotides align to TRBD2. V lost 3 bases, J lost 4 bases, and 4 bases stayed unmatched. The CDR3 totals 14 residues. Germline V gene data show CDR1 as SGHAT and CDR2 as FQNNGV. In DNA, the CDR3 is TGTGCCAGCAGCTTTAGCGGGAGAAATTACGAGCAGTACTTC. It codes for CASSFSGRNYEQYF.

The V gene is TRBV5-4, the J gene TRBJ2-1; 8 bases agree with TRBD2. The length of the CDR3 is 15 residues. V dropped 2 bases and J dropped 0; count of bases not matched to a gene: 1. Germline V lookup: CDR1 SGHNT, CDR2 YYREEE (reference sequence). The CDR3 nucleotides read TGTGCCAGCAGCTTAGCGGGGGACTCCTACAATGAGCAGTTCTTC. This encodes CASSLAGDSYNEQFF.

The V and J genes are TRBV7-9 and TRBJ1-2; D is unresolved. The CDR3 is made up of 14 amino acids. Germline V CDR1 and CDR2: SEHNR, FQNEAQ (reference sequence). The V end lost 5 bases, the J end lost 4 bases, and 14 bases lay between the germline ends. The CDR3 loop is CASSLSGPTYGYTF. DNA for the CDR3: TGTGCCAGCAGCCTAAGTGGGCCGACCTATGGCTACACCTTC. Supplemented by reference TRBV7-9 and TRBJ1-2, the full variable domain reads DTGVSQNPRHKITKRGQNVTFRCDPISEHNRLYWYRQTLGQGPEFLTYFQNEAQLEKSRLLSDRFSAERPKGSFSTLEIQRTEQGDSAMYLCASSLSGPTYGYTFGSGTRLTVV.

The chain carries TRBV19 and TRBJ2-2, with D uncertain. The CDR3 runs to 15 residues. In germline, CDR1 is LNHDA, CDR2 SQIVND (reference sequence). V lost 5 bases and J lost 1, with 11 bases in between. This CDR3 reads CASSLPTLNTGELFF. CDR3 nucleotide sequence: TGTGCCAGTAGTCTTCCGACCTTGAACACCGGGGAGCTGTTTTTT.

The V and J genes are TRBV11-2 and TRBJ2-1, with TRBD2 matching over 8 bases. V shed 4 bases, J shed 5 bases, and the junction held 13 bases outside the gene matches. This CDR3 has 17 amino acids. Germline assignment: CDR1 SGHAT and CDR2 FQNNGV. The CDR3, as DNA: TGTGCCAGCAGCTCATACGCTGGGCTAGCGGGTCACAATGAGCAGTTCTTC. It specifies CASSSYAGLAGHNEQFF.

The gene calls are TRBV28 and TRBJ2-3; 7 bases are a match to TRBD2. CDR3 length: 18 amino acids. CDR1 is MDHEN and CDR2 is SYDVKM in the germline V gene. V lost 7 bases to trimming and J lost 1 base; unmatched junction nucleotides: 17. CDR3 sequence: CASTTVSLQGGGTDTQYF. DNA for the CDR3: TGTGCCAGCACTACGGTGTCCTTGCAGGGAGGGGGCACAGATACGCAGTATTTT.

This clone showed up just a few times. This chain joins TRBV4-2 and TRBJ1-2, with D possibly TRBD1 on 6 matching bases. The germline V gene has CDR1 LGHNA and CDR2 YNFKEQ. Trimming took off 2 bases at V and 3 bases at J, with 16 bases between the two ends. The CDR3 covers 16 residues. CDR3 sequence: CASSQPDSSIDYGYTF. The CDR3 region has the DNA TGTGCCAGCAGCCAACCGGACAGCTCTATTGACTATGGCTACACCTTC.

This sequence joins TRBV7-2 and TRBJ2-7; TRBD2 aligns across 10 bases. Germline CDR1 is SGHTA and CDR2 is FQGNSA. V lost 5 bases and J lost 6; bases outside the gene matches: 4. This CDR3 spans 13 amino acids. For the CDR3, the DNA is TGTGCCAGCAGCACCCGGACTAGCGGCGAGCAGTACTTC. Its translation: CASSTRTSGEQYF.

This rearrangement joins TRBV5-1 to TRBJ2-2, with D hard to call. Germline CDR1 is SGHRS and CDR2 is YFSETQ. Trimming cost V 2 bases and J 0 bases, with 5 bases left between them. This CDR3 comprises 14 residues. CDR3 DNA sequence: TGCGCCAGCAGCTTTATTGCGAACACCGGGGAGCTGTTTTTT. Its translation: CASSFIANTGELFF.

This clone was observed a single time. This chain joins TRBV30 and TRBJ2-2; 8 bases match TRBD1. The germline V gene has CDR1 GTSNPN and CDR2 SVGIG (reference sequence). The junction had 7 bases not matched to a gene; V was cut back by 6 bases and J by 1 base. This CDR3 is 15 amino acids long. The CDR3 region is CACSRDRKNTGELFF. CDR3 DNA: TGTGCCTGTTCCCGGGACAGGAAGAACACCGGGGAGCTGTTTTTT.

The J gene is TRBJ1-3, the V gene TRBV6-5; D perhaps matches TRBD1 (5 bases). Germline assignment: CDR1 MNHEY and CDR2 SVGAGI. CDR3 length: 16 residues. Trimming pared 2 bases from V and 0 bases from J, leaving 11 bases between. This chain's CDR3 is CASSYGGAVSGNTIYF. The CDR3 coding sequence is TGTGCCAGCAGTTACGGAGGGGCCGTCTCTGGAAACACCATATATTTT.

The V and J genes are TRBV5-6 and TRBJ2-7; no clear D gene. The CDR3 is made up of 13 amino acids. Looked up from germline, CDR1 is SGHDT and CDR2 is YYEEEE. V shed 4 bases and J shed 6 bases, with 14 bases lying between them. Here the CDR3 DNA reads TGTGCCAGCAGCCGACTGCAAAGCACCGAGCAGTACTTC. Protein: CASSRLQSTEQYF. Complete variable domain (other parts from reference TRBV5-6 and TRBJ2-7): DAGVTQSPTHLIKTRGQQVTLRCSPKSGHDTVSWYQQALGQGPQFIFQYYEEEERQRGNFPDRFSGHQFPNYSSELNVNALLLGDSALYLCASSRLQSTEQYFGPGTRLTVT.

This clone was observed a few times. The chain uses TRBV28 and TRBJ2-3, with D hard to call. The CDR3 has 15 amino acids. Germline CDR1 MDHEN, CDR2 SYDVKM. V lost 7 bases and J lost 0, with 14 bases in between. Here the CDR3 DNA reads TGTGCCAGCATCCCGACGGAATCTAGCACAGATACGCAGTATTTT. Protein product: CASIPTESSTDTQYF.

The chain combines TRBV28 with TRBJ2-1; TRBD2 agrees at 11 bases. V gave up 3 bases and J gave up 4 bases; unmatched junction bases: 8. The germline V gene has CDR1 MDHEN and CDR2 SYDVKM. There are 17 residues in the CDR3. CDR3 coding DNA: TGTGCCAGCAGTTTCGGTCTTCGACTAGCGGGGTACAATGAGCAGTTCTTC. Residues: CASSFGLRLAGYNEQFF.

The V call is TRBV5-6, the J call TRBJ1-1; D not certain. The CDR3 runs to 13 residues. Trimming took off 2 bases at V and 0 bases at J, with 5 bases between the two ends. Germline CDR1 SGHDT, CDR2 YYEEEE. CDR3 DNA sequence: TGTGCCAGCAGCTTAGTGGTGAACACTGAAGCTTTCTTT. Protein product: CASSLVVNTEAFF.

This chain connects TRBV7-9 to TRBJ1-4; no clear D. This CDR3 is built from 15 residues. Germline V lookup: CDR1 SEHNR, CDR2 FQNEAQ (reference sequence). Between the trimmed V and J ends, which lost 0 bases and 5 bases, there was a span of 10 bases. CDR3 in amino acids: CASSLAERENEKLFF. The CDR3 DNA follows: TGTGCCAGCAGCTTAGCGGAAAGGGAGAATGAAAAACTGTTTTTT.

Written as DNA, the CDR3 is TGTGCCAGCAGCAAGACGACTAGTTCATGTTACAATGAGCAGTTCTTC. Its protein product is CASSKTTSSCYNEQFF. The chain employs TRBV21-1 and TRBJ2-1; the table assigns TRBD2, which was not confirmed against the DNA. TRBV21-1 is deemed a pseudogene. This CDR3 comprises 16 residues.

The chain recombines TRBV2 with TRBJ2-5, with D perhaps matching TRBD1 (6 bases). The CDR3 has 12 residues. V was trimmed by 6 bases and J by 3 bases, leaving 8 bases between them. Germline V lookup: CDR1 SNHLY, CDR2 FYNNEI. CDR3 nucleotides: TGTGCCAGCAGGAACAGGGAAGAGACCCAGTACTTC. Translation gives CASRNREETQYF.

The J gene is TRBJ1-2, the V gene TRBV5-5; D remains unclear. The CDR3 is 12 amino acids. Germline V gene lookup returns CDR1 SGHKS and CDR2 YYEKEE (reference sequence). The V gene lost 1 base and the J gene lost 1 base, with 2 bases spanning the gap. The CDR3 nucleotides read TGTGCCAGCAGCTTGAGTAACTATGGCTACACCTTC. Protein: CASSLSNYGYTF.

The V and J genes are TRBV25-1 and TRBJ2-6; unclear D gene. The CDR3 length is 14 residues. Per the germline V gene, CDR1 is MGHDK and CDR2 is SYGVNS. Deletions cut 10 bases from V and 4 bases from J, with 14 bases between. Here the CDR3 DNA reads TGTGCCACCGATGAGAAGGAAGGGGCCAACGTCCTGACTTTC. Its translation is CATDEKEGANVLTF. Drawing the rest from reference TRBV25-1 and TRBJ2-6, the complete variable domain is EADIYQTPRYLVIGTGKKITLECSQTMGHDKMYWYQQDPGMELHLIHYSYGVNSTEKGDLSSESTVSRIRTEHFPLTLESARPSHTSQYLCATDEKEGANVLTFGAGSRLTVL.

J is TRBJ2-3 and V is TRBV5-6, with 9 nucleotides matching TRBD1. V gave up 2 bases and J gave up 5 bases; unmatched junction bases: 6. CDR1 is SGHDT and CDR2 is YYEEEE in the germline V gene. The CDR3 consists of 15 residues. The CDR3 loop is CASSLRTGARDTQYF. As DNA, the CDR3 is TGTGCCAGCAGCTTACGGACAGGGGCAAGAGATACGCAGTATTTT.

This clone was observed a handful of times. This chain links TRBV16 with TRBJ1-1; D ambiguous. Per germline, CDR1 KGHSY and CDR2 FQNENV. V lost 4 bases, J lost 1 base, and 13 bases lay in between. The CDR3 totals 15 residues. The CDR3 nucleotides read TGTGCCAGCAGCCCCGATTCCAGGAGGAACACTGAAGCTTTCTTT. Amino acid sequence: CASSPDSRRNTEAFF.

The rearrangement uses TRBV18 and TRBJ1-1; the match to TRBD1 covers 10 bases. V dropped 0 bases and J dropped 1; count of bases not matched to a gene: 2. This CDR3 is built from 16 residues. CDR1 is KGHSH and CDR2 is LQKENI in the germline V gene. In DNA form, the CDR3 reads TGTGCCAGCTCACCACCAGGACAGGGGGGGAACACTGAAGCTTTCTTT. This codes for CASSPPGQGGNTEAFF. Together with reference TRBV18 and TRBJ1-1, the CDR3 gives the full variable domain: NAGVMQNPRHLVRRRGQEARLRCSPMKGHSHVYWYRQLPEEGLKFMVYLQKENIIDESGMPKERFSAEFPKEGPSILRIQQVVRGDSAAYFCASSPPGQGGNTEAFFGQGTRLTVV.

The chain combines TRBV5-1 with TRBJ2-3; TRBD2 aligns across 9 bases. The CDR3 contains 18 residues. The V gene's germline CDR1 is SGHRS and CDR2 YFSETQ. The junction had 15 bases not matched to a gene; V was cut back by 4 bases and J by 3 bases. The CDR3 protein is CASSRSWGLAGVTDTQYF. Written as DNA, the CDR3 is TGCGCCAGCAGCCGGTCCTGGGGGTTAGCGGGGGTAACAGATACGCAGTATTTT.

This chain connects TRBV7-6 to TRBJ1-1, with D hard to call. V shed 1 base and J shed 5 bases, with 8 bases lying between them. Per the germline V gene, CDR1 is SGHVS and CDR2 is FNYEAQ. The CDR3 covers 13 residues. The CDR3 loop reads CASSLVFGTEAFF. The CDR3 region has the DNA TGTGCCAGCAGCTTAGTTTTCGGTACTGAAGCTTTCTTT.

This clone was recorded once. The chain has TRBV28 and TRBJ2-5; tentatively, D is TRBD1 or TRBD2 (6 bases each). The V gene lost 5 bases and the J gene lost 4 bases, with 14 bases spanning the gap. This CDR3 comprises 14 residues. Per germline, CDR1 MDHEN and CDR2 SYDVKM. Here the CDR3 DNA reads TGTGCCAGCAGTATCGGGGGCTCAGGAGAGACCCAGTACTTC. This gives the protein CASSIGGSGETQYF. The full variable domain, with the rest looked up from reference TRBV28 and TRBJ2-5, is DVKVTQSSRYLVKRTGEKVFLECVQDMDHENMFWYRQDPGLGLRLIYFSYDVKMKEKGDIPEGYSVSREKKERFSLILESASTNQTSMYLCASSIGGSGETQYFGPGTRLLVL.

This clone appeared once. The chain links TRBV29-1 to TRBJ2-1, with 7 bases identical to TRBD2. Looked up from germline, CDR1 is SQVTM and CDR2 is ANQGSEA. This CDR3 is built from 12 residues. Trimming took 5 bases from V and 11 from J; bases not matched to a gene: 9. The CDR3 nucleotides read TGCAGCGTTCAAGGGCGGCGGGAGCAGCAGTTCTTC. This translates into CSVQGRREQQFF.

V and J are TRBV28 and TRBJ2-7, with unresolved D. Germline assignment: CDR1 MDHEN and CDR2 SYDVKM. This CDR3 comprises 14 residues. The V end was cut by 2 bases, the J end by 6 bases, with 14 bases between. CDR3 sequence: CASSLPREPIEQYF. CDR3 bases: TGTGCCAGCAGTTTACCCAGAGAACCCATCGAGCAGTACTTC. Based on the CDR3 plus reference TRBV28 and TRBJ2-7, the full variable domain is DVKVTQSSRYLVKRTGEKVFLECVQDMDHENMFWYRQDPGLGLRLIYFSYDVKMKEKGDIPEGYSVSREKKERFSLILESASTNQTSMYLCASSLPREPIEQYFGPGTRLTVT.

This rearrangement joins TRBV7-9 to TRBJ1-2; D unresolved. Germline CDR1 SEHNR, CDR2 FQNEAQ (reference sequence). This CDR3 spans 13 amino acids. Trimming took 0 bases from V and 4 from J, leaving 6 bases between them. In DNA form, the CDR3 reads TGTGCCAGCAGCTTAGCGAAGCCCTATGGCTACACCTTC. Protein product: CASSLAKPYGYTF.